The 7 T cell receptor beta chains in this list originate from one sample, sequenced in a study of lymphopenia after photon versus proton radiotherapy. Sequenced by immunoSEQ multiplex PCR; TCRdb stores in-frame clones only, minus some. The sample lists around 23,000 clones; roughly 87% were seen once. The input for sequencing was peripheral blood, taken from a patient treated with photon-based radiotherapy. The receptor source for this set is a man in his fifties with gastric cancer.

CDR3 loop: CASSIEKGTRSYNEQFF. The CDR3 region has the DNA TGTGCCAGTAGTATAGAAAAGGGGACGCGGTCCTACAATGAGCAGTTCTTC. The genes are TRBV19 and TRBJ2-1, with D perhaps matching TRBD1 or TRBD2 (5 bases each). CDR3 length equals 17 residues. V lost 0 bases and J lost 1, with 13 bases in between. Germline CDR1 reads LNHDA; CDR2 reads SQIVND (reference sequence).

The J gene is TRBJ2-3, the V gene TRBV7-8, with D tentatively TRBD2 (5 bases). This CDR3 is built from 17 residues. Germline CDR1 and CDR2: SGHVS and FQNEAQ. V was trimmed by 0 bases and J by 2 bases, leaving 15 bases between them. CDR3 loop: CASSLARAAGATDTQYF. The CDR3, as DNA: TGTGCCAGCAGCTTAGCGCGAGCGGCGGGCGCCACAGATACGCAGTATTTT.

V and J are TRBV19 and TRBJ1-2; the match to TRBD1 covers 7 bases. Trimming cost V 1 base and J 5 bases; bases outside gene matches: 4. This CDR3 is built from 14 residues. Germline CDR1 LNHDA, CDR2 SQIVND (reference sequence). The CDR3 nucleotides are TGTGCCAGTAGTATAGGACAGGGAGGATATGGCTACACCTTC. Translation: CASSIGQGGYGYTF.

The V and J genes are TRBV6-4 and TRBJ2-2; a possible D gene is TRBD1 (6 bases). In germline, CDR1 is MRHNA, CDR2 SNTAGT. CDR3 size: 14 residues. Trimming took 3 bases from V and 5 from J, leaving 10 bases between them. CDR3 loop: CASSESQGTGELFF. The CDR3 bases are TGTGCCAGCAGTGAGTCACAGGGAACCGGGGAGCTGTTTTTT.

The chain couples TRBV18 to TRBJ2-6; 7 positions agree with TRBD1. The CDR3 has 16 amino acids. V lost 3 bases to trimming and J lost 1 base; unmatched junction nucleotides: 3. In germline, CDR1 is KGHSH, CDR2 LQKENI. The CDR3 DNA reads TGTGCCAGCTCACCGGACAGGCCTTCTGGGGCCAACGTCCTGACTTTC. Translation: CASSPDRPSGANVLTF.

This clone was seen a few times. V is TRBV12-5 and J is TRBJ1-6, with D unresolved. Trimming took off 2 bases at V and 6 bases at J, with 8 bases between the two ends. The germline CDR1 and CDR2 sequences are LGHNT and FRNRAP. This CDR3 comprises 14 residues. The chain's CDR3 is CASGLLLFNSPLHF. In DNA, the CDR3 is TGTGCTAGTGGTTTGTTACTGTTTAATTCACCCCTCCACTTT.

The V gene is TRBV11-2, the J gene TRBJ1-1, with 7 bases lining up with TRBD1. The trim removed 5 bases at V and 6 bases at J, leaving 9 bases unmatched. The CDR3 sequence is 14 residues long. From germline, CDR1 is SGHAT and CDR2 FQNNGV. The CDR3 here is CASSPGTAVSEAFF. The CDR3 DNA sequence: TGTGCCAGCAGCCCTGGGACAGCTGTTTCTGAAGCTTTCTTT. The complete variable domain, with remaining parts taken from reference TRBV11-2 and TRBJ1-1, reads EAGVAQSPRYKIIEKRQSVAFWCNPISGHATLYWYQQILGQGPKLLIQFQNNGVVDDSQLPKDRFSAERLKGVDSTLKIQPAKLEDSAVYLCASSPGTAVSEAFFGQGTRLTVV.